This TCR beta chain came from a study of regulatory T cells in long-lasting Graves disease. This clonotype was seen at least ten times. Time point noted: newly diagnosed GD, antithyroid drugs for less than 3 months. With RNA extracted from PBMCs as input, the TCR library was made. American Thyroid Association guidelines were used to diagnose Graves' disease. Patients were enrolled at an endocrinology department in Xi'an, China. The CDR3 is 12 residues long. The V end lost 6 bases, the J end lost 2 bases, and 7 bases lay between the germline ends. Building the TCR beta libraries relied on iRepertoire HTBI primers, and CDR3 regions underwent Arm-PCR. Each CDR3 protein is one row after TCRdb ran MiXCR on the multiplex PCR reads. The table lists about 540,000 distinct CDR3 sequences, roughly 14% of them singletons. The sample was also reused in another study, on T cells in Graves' hyperthyroidism and ophthalmopathy. That investigation notes: The blood repertoire included most of the expanded thyroid clonotypes above 0.001. Ophthalmopathy and stable hyperthyroidism were told apart by a 13 V-J model.

The sequence derives from a man aged 25-45 years with Graves disease. The sequenced sample was peripheral blood mononuclear cells (PBMCs), obtained at new diagnosis, from a patient treated with antithyroid drugs. V is TRBV12-3 or TRBV12-4 and J is TRBJ1-2; the D is unclear. The chain's CDR3 is CASSAQNYGYTF. The CDR3 DNA follows: TGTGCCAGCAGCGCACAGAACTATGGCTACACCTTC.